A selection of T cell receptor beta chains follows, all from one sample in a study of blood T cell repertoires in COVID-19. Data came from immunoSEQ multiplex PCR; TCRdb stores just in-frame clones and leaves some out. In the table there are 130,000 or so clones, roughly 79% of which are singletons. Sequenced input: peripheral blood. Source of these receptors: a human donor in a cohort sampled during active COVID-19. Both conserved end residues are trimmed from each CDR3. The D gene is left open where the match is weak.

V,D,J,CDR3
TRBV25-1,NA,TRBJ1-2,ASSAGGGNGYT
TRBV7-9,NA,TRBJ2-5,ASSTGRETQY
TRBV28,NA,TRBJ2-4,ASTNRDLSKNIQY
TRBV6-4,TRBD2,TRBJ2-3,ASSDSTSGGDTQY
TRBV4-1,NA,TRBJ1-4,ASSQIQGGNEKLF
TRBV18,TRBD1,TRBJ2-5,ASSPEPPETGGETQY
TRBV6-5,NA,TRBJ1-6,ASSYSNHRANSPLH
TRBV27,TRBD2,TRBJ2-1,ASSPLAGGLGEQF
TRBV24-1,TRBD2,TRBJ2-3,ATSDMGLAGTDTQY
TRBV5-8,NA,TRBJ2-5,ASSSRGQETQY
TRBV28,NA,TRBJ2-1,ASRGGREQF
TRBV18,TRBD1,TRBJ2-7,ASSPGQGGGEQY
TRBV5-1,TRBD2,TRBJ2-1,ASSTPRGGEQF
TRBV11-2,TRBD1,TRBJ2-7,ASSQTGFEFHEQY
TRBV12-5,NA,TRBJ2-7,ASTPPDTSYEQY
TRBV6-4,NA,TRBJ2-7,ASIQVYYEQY
TRBV6-5,NA,TRBJ1-5,ASKGDGNQPQH
TRBV7-2,TRBD2,TRBJ2-5,ASSPRGTSRQETQY
TRBV18,TRBD2,TRBJ2-3,ASSPASGWDTDTQY
TRBV27,TRBD1,TRBJ2-4,ASGRDRGQERNIQY
TRBV7-9,TRBD2,TRBJ2-1,ASSLAASGGIYEQF
TRBV11-2,TRBD1,TRBJ1-4,ASSRQGIMDEKLF
TRBV3-1/TRBV3-2,NA,TRBJ1-1,ASSQVRNTEAF
TRBV28,TRBD2,TRBJ2-7,ASSPYGLAGALYEQY
TRBV6-5,TRBD1,TRBJ1-1,ASSNRGRAF